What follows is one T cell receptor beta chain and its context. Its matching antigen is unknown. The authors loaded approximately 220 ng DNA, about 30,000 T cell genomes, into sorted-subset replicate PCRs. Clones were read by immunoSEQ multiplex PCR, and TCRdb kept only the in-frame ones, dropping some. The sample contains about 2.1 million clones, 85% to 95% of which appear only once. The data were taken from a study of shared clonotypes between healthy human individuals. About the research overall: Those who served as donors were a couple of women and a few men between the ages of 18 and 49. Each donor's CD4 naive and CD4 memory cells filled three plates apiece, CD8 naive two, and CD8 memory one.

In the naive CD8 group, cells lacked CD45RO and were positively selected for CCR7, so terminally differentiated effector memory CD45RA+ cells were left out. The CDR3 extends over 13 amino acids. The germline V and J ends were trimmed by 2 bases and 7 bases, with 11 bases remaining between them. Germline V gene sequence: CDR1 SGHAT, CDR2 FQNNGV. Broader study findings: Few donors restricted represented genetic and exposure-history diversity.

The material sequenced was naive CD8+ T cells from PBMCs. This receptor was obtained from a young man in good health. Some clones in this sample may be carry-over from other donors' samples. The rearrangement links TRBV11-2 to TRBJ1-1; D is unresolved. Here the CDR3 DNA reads TGTGCCAGCAGCTTAATTAGTACGGTTGAAGCTTTCTTT. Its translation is CASSLISTVEAFF.